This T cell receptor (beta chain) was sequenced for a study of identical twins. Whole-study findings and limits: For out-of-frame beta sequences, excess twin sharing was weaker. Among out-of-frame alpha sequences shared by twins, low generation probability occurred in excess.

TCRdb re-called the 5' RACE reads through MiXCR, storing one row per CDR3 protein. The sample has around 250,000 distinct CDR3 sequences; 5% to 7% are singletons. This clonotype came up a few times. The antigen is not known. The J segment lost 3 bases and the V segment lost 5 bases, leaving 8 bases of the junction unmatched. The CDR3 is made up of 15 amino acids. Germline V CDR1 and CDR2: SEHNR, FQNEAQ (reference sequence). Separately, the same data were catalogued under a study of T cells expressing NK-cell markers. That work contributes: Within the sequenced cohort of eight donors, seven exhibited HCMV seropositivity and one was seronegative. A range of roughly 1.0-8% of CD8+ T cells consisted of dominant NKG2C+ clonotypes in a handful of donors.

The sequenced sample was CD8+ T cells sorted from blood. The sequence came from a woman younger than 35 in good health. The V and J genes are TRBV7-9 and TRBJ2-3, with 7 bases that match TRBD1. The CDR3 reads CASSDAGTETDTQYF. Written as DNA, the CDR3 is TGTGCCAGCAGCGACGCCGGGACAGAGACAGATACGCAGTATTTT.